This T cell receptor beta chain appears in the sequencing data of a study of tumor-infiltrating lymphocytes in primary liver carcinoma. Whole-study context: The five patients, who were men and women, ranged in age from 30 to 69 years.

Germline DNA was extracted too, while blood RNA derived from unsorted whole blood. This clonotype was seen a few times. Its antigen is unidentified. Germline-derived CDR1 and CDR2 are SQVTM and ANQGSEA. Trimming pared 7 bases from V and 3 bases from J, leaving 15 bases between. CDR3 size: 14 residues. The investigators made TCR beta cDNA from approximately 510 ng total RNA, using a constant-region primer. The TCR beta library was amplified through three nested multiplex PCR rounds in a modified ARM-PCR procedure. In the first two PCR rounds, TRBV1-TRBV30 forward primers were paired with a C-beta reverse primer, and each round lasted approximately 10 cycles. TCRdb fed the multiplex PCR reads into MiXCR, producing one record per CDR3 protein. The table lists 150,000 to 200,000 distinct CDR3 sequences, over 45% of them singletons. Broader study findings: Tumor-adjacent and tumor-blood pairs overlapped less than tumor region pairs did. Tumors had a top-250-clone fraction that was significantly higher than blood (p = 0.039).

This clonotype was sampled from a man aged 40-55 years with primary liver carcinoma and hepatitis B virus infection. Specimen: peripheral blood. V is TRBV29-1 and J is TRBJ2-2, with D possibly TRBD2 on 5 matching bases. The CDR3: CSAPLWGDTGELFF. CDR3 DNA sequence: TGCAGCGCGCCCCTTTGGGGAGACACCGGGGAGCTGTTTTTT.